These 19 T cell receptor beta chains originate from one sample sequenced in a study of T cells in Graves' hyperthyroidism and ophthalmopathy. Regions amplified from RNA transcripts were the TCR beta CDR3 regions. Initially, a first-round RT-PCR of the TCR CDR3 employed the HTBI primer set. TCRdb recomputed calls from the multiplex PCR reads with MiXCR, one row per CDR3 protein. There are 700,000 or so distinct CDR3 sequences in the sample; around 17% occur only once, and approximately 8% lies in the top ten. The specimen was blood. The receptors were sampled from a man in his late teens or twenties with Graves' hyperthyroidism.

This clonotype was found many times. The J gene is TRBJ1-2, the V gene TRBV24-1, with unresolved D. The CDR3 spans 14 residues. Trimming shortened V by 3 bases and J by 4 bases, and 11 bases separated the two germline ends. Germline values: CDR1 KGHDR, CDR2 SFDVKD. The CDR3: CATSDHDAGYGYTF. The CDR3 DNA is TGTGCCACCAGTGATCATGACGCGGGCTATGGCTACACCTTC.

Here the CDR3 DNA reads TGTGCCAGCAGCCCGGGACACTTCTACGAGCAGTACTTC. Encoded protein: CASSPGHFYEQYF. The rearrangement links TRBV7-6 to TRBJ2-7, with a weak D call TRBD1 (6 bases). This CDR3 has 13 amino acids. The germline V gene encodes CDR1 SGHVS and CDR2 FNYEAQ. Between the trimmed V and J ends, which lost 5 bases and 3 bases, there was a span of 11 bases. Full variable domain (remainder filled in from reference TRBV7-6 and TRBJ2-7): GAGVSQSPRYKVTKRGQDVALRCDPISGHVSLYWYRQALGQGPEFLTYFNYEAQQDKSGLPNDRFSAERPEGSISTLTIQRTEQRDSAMYRCASSPGHFYEQYFGPGTRLTVT.

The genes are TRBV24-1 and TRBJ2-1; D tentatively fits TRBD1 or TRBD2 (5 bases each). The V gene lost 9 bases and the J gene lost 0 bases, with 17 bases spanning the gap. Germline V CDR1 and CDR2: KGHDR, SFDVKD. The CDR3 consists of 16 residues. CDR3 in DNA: TGTGCCACCGGGACGACAGAGTTCAGCTCCTACAATGAGCAGTTCTTC. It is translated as CATGTTEFSSYNEQFF.

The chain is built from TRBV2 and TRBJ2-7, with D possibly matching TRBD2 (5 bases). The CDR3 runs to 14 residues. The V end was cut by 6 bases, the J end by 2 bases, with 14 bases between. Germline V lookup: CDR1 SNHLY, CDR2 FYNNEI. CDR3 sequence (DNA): TGTGCCAGCAGCAGAGGGTCTGGAGCCTACGAGCAGTACTTC. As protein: CASSRGSGAYEQYF.

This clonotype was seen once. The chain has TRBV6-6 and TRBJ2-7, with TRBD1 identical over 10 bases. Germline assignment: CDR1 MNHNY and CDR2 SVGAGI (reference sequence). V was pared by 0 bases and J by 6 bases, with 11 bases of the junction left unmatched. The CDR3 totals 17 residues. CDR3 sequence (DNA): TGTGCCAGCAGTTACTCGGTTCCGGGACAGGGGAAAGTCGAGCAGTACTTC. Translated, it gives CASSYSVPGQGKVEQYF.

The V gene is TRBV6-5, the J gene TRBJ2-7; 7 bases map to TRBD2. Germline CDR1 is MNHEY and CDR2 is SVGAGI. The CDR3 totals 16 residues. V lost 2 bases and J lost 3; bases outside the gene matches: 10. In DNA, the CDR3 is TGTGCCAGCAGTTACGGGAATGCTGGCGGGAGCTACGAGCAGTACTTC. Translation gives CASSYGNAGGSYEQYF.

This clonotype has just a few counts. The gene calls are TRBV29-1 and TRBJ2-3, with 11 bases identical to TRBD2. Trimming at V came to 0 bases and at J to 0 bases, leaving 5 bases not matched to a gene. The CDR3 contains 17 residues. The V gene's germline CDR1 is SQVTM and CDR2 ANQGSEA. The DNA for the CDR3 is TGCAGCGTTGAAGAACTAGCGGGAGTTGGTAGCACAGATACGCAGTATTTT. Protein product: CSVEELAGVGSTDTQYF.

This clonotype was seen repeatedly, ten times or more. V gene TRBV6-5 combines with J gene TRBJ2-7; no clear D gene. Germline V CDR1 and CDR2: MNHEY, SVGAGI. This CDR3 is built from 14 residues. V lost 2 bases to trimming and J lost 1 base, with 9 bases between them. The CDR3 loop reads CASSYERFSYEQYF. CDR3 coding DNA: TGTGCCAGCAGTTACGAAAGATTTTCCTACGAGCAGTACTTC.

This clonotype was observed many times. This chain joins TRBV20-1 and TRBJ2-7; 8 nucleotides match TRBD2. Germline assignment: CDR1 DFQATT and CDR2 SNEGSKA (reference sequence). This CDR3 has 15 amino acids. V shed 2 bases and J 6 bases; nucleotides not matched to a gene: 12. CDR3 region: CSARKMGLVSTEQYF. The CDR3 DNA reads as TGCAGTGCTAGAAAAATGGGACTAGTGTCTACCGAGCAGTACTTC.

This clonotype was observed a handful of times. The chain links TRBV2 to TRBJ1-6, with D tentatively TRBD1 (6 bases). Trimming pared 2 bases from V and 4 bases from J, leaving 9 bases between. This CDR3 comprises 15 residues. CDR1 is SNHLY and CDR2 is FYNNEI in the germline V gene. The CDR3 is CASSEQGYYNSPLHF. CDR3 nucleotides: TGTGCCAGCAGTGAACAGGGGTATTATAATTCACCCCTCCACTTT. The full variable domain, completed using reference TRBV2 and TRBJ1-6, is EPEVTQTPSHQVTQMGQEVILRCVPISNHLYFYWYRQILGQKVEFLVSFYNNEISEKSEIFDDQFSVERPDGSNFTLKIRSTKLEDSAMYFCASSEQGYYNSPLHFGNGTRLTVT.

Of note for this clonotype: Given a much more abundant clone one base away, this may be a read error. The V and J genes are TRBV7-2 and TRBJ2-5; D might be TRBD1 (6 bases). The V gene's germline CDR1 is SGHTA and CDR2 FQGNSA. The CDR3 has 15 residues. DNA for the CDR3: TGTGCCAGCAGCTTACTCTGGGGGCAGCAAGGGACCCAGTACTTC. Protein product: CASSLLWGQQGTQYF.

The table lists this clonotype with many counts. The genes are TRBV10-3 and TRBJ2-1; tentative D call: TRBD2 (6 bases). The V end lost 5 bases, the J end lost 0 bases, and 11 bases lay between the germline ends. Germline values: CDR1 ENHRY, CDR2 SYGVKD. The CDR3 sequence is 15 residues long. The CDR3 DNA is TGTGCCATCAGTCCTACCGGGAGCTCCTACAATGAGCAGTTCTTC. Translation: CAISPTGSSYNEQFF.

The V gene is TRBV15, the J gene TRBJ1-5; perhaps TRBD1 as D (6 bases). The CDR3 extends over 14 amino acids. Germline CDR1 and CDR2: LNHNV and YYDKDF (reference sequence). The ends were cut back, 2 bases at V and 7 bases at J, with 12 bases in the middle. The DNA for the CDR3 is TGTGCCACCAGCAGACAGGGGTTTCAGCAGCCCCAGCATTTT. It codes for CATSRQGFQQPQHF. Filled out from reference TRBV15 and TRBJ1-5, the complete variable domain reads DAMVIQNPRYQVTQFGKPVTLSCSQTLNHNVMYWYQQKSSQAPKLLFHYYDKDFNNEADTPDNFQSRRPNTSFCFLDIRSPGLGDTAMYLCATSRQGFQQPQHFGDGTRLSIL.

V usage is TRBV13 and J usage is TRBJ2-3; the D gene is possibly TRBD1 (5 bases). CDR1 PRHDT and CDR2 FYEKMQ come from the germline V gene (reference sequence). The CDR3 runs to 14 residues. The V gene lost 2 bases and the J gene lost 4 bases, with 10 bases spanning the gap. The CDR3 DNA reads TGTGCCAGCAGCTTACAGGGAAACGCAGATACGCAGTATTTT. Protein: CASSLQGNADTQYF.

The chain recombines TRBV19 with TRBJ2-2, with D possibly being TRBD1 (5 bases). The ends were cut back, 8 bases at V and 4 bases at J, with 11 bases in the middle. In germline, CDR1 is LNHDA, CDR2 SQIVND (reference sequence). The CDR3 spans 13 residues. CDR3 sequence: CASSQQATGELFF. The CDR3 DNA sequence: TGTGCCAGTTCCCAACAGGCCACCGGGGAGCTGTTTTTT. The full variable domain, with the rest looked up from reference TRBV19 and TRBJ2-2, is DGGITQSPKYLFRKEGQNVTLSCEQNLNHDAMYWYRQDPGQGLRLIYYSQIVNDFQKGDIAEGYSVSREKKESFPLTVTSAQKNPTAFYLCASSQQATGELFFGEGSRLTVL.

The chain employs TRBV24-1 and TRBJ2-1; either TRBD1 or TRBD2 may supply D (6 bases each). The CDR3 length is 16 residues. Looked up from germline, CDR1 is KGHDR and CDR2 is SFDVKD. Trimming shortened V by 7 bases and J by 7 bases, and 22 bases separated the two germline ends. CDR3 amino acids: CATSGGSGHRENEQFF. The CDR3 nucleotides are TGTGCCACCAGCGGGGGATCCGGACACAGGGAAAATGAGCAGTTCTTC.

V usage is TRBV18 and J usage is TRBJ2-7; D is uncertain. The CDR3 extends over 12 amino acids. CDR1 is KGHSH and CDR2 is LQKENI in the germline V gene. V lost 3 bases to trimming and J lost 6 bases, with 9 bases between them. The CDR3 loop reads CASSPFRSEQYF. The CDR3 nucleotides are TGTGCCAGCTCACCTTTTCGATCCGAGCAGTACTTC.

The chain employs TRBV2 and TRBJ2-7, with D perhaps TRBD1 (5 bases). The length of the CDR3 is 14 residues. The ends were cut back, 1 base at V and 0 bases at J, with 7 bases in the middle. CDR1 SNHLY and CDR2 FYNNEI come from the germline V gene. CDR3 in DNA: TGTGCCAGCAGTGAAGGCAGGGCCTCCTACGAGCAGTACTTC. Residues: CASSEGRASYEQYF.

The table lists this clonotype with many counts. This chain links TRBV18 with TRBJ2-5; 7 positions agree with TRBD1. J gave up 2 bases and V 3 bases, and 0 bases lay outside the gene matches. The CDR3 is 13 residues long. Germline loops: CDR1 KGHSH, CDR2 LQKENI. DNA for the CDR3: TGTGCCAGCTCACCGGGACAGCAAGAGACCCAGTACTTC. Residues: CASSPGQQETQYF.